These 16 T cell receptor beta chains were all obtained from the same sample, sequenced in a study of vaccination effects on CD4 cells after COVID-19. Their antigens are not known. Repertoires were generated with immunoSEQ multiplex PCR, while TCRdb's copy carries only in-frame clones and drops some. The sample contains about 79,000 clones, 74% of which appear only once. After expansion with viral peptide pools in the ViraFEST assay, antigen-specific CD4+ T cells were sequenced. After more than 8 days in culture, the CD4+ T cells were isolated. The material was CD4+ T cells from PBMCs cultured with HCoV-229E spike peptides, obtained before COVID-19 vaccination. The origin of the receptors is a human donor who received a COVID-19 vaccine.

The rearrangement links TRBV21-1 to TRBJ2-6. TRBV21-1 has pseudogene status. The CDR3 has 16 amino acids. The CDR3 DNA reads TGTGCCAGCAGCAAAGCGGGGGGCCCCGGGGCCAACGTCCTGACTTTC. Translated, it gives CASSKAGGPGANVLTF.

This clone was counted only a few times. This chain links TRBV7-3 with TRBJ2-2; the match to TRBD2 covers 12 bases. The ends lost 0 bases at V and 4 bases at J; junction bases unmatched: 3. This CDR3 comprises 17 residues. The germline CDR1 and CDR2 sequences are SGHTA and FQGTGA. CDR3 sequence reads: CASSLTKLAGGTGELFF. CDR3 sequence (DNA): TGTGCCAGCAGCTTAACGAAACTAGCGGGGGGCACCGGGGAGCTGTTTTTT.

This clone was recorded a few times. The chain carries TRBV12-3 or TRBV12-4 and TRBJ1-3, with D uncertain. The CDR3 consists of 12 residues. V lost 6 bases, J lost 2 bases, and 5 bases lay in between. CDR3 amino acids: CASRVAGNTIYF. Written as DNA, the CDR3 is TGTGCCAGCAGGGTCGCTGGAAACACCATATATTTT.

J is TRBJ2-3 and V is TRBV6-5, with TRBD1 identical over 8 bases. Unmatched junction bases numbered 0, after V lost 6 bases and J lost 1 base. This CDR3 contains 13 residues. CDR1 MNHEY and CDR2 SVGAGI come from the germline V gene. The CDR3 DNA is TGTGCCAGCAGGACAGGGGGCACAGATACGCAGTATTTT. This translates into CASRTGGTDTQYF.

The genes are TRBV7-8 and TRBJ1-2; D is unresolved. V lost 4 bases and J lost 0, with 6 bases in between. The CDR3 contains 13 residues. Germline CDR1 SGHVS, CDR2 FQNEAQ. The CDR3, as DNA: TGTGCCAGCAGCTCCGGGACTAACTATGGCTACACCTTC. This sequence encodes CASSSGTNYGYTF.

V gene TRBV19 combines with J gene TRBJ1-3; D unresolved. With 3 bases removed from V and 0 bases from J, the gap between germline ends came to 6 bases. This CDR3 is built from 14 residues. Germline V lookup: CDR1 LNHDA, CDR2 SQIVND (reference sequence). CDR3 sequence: CASSIGVSGNTIYF. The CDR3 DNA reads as TGTGCCAGTAGTATCGGGGTCTCTGGAAACACCATATATTTT.

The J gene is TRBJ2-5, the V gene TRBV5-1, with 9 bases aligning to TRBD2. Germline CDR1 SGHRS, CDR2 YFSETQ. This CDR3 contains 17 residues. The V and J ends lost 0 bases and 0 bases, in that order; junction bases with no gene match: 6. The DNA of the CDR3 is TGCGCCAGCAGCTTGGTTCAAGCGGGGGGATACCAAGAGACCCAGTACTTC. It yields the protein CASSLVQAGGYQETQYF. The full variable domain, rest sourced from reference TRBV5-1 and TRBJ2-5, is KAGVTQTPRYLIKTRGQQVTLSCSPISGHRSVSWYQQTPGQGLQFLFEYFSETQRNKGNFPGRFSGRQFSNSRSEMNVSTLELGDSALYLCASSLVQAGGYQETQYFGPGTRLLVL.

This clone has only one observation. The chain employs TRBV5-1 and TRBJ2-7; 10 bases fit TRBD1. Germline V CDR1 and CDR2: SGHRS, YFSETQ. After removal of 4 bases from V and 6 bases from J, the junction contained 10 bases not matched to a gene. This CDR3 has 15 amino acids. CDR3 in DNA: TGCGCCAGCAGCCACCCCCGGGACAGGGGCCTCGAGCAGTACGTC. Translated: CASSHPRDRGLEQYV.

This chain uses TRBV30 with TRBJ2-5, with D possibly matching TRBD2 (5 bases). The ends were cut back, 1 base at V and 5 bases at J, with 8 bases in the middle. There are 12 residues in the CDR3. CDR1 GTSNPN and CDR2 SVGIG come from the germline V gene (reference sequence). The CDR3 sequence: CAWSGGGETQYF. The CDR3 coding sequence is TGTGCCTGGAGTGGAGGAGGCGAGACCCAGTACTTC.

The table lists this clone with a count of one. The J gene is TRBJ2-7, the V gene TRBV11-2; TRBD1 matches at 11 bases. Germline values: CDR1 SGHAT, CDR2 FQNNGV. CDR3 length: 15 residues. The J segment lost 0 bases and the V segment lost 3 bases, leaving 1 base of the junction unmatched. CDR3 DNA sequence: TGTGCCAGCAGCTTCGGGACAGGGGGCTCCTACGAGCAGTACGTC. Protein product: CASSFGTGGSYEQYV.

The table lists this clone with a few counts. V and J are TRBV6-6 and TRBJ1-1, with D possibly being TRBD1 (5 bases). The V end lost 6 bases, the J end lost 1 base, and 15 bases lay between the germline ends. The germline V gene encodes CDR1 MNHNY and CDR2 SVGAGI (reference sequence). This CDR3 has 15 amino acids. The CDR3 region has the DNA TGTGCCAGCAGACGAGGTCAGGGCCCGAACACTGAAGCTTTCTTT. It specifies CASRRGQGPNTEAFF.

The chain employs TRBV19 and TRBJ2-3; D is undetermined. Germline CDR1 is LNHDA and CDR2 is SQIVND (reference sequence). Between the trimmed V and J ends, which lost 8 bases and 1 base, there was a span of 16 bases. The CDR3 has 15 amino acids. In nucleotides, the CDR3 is TGTGCCAGTCATCGTCGGACGGGCGGCACAGATACGCAGTATTTT. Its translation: CASHRRTGGTDTQYF.

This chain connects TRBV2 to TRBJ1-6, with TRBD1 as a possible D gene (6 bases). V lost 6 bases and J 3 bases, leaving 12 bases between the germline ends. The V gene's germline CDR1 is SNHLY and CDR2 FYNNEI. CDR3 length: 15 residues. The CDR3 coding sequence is TGTGCCAGCAGCAGACAACAGGGCTATAATTCACCCCTCCACTTT. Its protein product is CASSRQQGYNSPLHF.

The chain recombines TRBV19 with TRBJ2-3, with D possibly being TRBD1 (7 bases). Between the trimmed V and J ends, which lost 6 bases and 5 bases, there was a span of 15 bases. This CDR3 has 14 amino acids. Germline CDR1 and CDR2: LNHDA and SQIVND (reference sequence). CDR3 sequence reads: CASRVQGRGDTQYF. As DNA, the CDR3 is TGTGCCAGTAGGGTACAGGGGCGGGGAGATACGCAGTATTTT.

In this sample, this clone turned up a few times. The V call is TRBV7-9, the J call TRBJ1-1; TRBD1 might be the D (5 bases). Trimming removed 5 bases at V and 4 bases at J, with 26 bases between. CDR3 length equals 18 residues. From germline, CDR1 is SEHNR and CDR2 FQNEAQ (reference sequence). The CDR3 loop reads CASSPRLGAFFSATEAFF. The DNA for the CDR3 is TGTGCCAGCAGCCCCCGGCTTGGGGCATTTTTTTCCGCCACTGAAGCTTTCTTT.

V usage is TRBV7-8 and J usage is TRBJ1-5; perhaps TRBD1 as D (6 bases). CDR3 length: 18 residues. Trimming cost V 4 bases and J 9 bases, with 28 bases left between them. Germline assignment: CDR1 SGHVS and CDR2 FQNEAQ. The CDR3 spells CASSSSLARDTREWPQHF. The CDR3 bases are TGTGCCAGCAGCTCCTCCTTGGCGAGGGACACAAGGGAGTGGCCCCAGCATTTT.